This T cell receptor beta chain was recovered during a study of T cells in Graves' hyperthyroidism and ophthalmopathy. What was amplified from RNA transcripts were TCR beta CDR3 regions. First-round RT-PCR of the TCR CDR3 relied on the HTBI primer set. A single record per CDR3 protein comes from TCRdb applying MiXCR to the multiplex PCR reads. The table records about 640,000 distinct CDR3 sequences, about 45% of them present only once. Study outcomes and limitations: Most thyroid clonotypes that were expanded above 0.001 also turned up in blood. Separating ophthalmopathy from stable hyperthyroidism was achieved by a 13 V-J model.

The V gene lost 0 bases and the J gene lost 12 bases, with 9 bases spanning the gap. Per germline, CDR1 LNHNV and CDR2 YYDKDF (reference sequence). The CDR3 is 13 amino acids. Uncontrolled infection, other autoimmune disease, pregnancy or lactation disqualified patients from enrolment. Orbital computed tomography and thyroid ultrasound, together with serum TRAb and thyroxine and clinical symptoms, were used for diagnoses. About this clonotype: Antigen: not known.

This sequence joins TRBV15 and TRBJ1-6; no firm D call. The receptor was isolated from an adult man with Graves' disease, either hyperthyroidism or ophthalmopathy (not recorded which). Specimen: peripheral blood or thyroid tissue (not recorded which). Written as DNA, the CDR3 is TGTGCCACCAGCAGAGAAGGGCTAGGACCCCTCCACTTT. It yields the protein CATSREGLGPLHF.